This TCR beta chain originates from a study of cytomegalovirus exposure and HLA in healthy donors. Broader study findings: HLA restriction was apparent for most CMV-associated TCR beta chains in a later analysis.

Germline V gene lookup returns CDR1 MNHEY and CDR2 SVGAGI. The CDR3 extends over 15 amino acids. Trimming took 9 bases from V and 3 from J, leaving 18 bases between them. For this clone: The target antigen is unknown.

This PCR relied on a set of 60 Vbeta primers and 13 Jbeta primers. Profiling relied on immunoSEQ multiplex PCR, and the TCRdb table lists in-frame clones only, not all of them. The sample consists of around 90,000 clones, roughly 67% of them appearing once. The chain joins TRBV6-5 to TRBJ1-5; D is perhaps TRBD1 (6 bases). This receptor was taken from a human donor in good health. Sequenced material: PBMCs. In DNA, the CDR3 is TGTGCCAGGACCCCCCAAACAGGGATCAATCAGCCCCAGCATTTT. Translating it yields CARTPQTGINQPQHF.